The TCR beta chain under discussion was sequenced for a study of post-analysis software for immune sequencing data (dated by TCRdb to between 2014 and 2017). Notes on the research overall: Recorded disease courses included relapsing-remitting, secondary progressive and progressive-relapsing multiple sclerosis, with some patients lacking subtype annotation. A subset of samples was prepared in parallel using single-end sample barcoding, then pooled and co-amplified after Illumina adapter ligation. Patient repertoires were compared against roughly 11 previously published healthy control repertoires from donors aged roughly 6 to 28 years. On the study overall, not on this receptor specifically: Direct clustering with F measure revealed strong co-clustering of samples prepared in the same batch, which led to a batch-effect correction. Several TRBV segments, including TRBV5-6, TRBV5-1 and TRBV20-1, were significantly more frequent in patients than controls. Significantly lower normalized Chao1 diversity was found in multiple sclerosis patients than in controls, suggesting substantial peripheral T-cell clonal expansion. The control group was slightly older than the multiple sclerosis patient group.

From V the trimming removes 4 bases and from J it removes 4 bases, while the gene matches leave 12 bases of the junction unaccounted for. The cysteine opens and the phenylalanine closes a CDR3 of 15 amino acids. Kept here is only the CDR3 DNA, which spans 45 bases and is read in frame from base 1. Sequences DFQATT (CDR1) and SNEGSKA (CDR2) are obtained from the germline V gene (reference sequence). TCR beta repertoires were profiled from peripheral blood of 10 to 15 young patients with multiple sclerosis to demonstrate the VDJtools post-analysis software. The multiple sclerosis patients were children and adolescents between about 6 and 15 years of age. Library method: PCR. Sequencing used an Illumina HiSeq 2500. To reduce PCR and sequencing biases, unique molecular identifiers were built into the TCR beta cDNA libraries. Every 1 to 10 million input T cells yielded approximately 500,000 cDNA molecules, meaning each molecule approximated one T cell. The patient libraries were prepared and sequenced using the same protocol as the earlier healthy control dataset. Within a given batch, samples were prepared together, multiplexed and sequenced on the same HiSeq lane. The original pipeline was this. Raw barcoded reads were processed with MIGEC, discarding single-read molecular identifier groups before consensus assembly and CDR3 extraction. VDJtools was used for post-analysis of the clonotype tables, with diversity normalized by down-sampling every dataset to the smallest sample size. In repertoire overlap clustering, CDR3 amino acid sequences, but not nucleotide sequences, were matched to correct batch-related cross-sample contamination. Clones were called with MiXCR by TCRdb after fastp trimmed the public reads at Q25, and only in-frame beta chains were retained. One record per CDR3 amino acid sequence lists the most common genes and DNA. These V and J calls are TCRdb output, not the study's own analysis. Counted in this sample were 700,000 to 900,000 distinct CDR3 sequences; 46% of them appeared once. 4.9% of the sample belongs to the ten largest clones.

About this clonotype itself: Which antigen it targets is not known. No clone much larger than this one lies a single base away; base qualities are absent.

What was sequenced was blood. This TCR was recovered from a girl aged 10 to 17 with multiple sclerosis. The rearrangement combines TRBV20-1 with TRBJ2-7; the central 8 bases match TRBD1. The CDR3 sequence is CSATNTTGVLYEQYF. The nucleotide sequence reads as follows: TGCAGTGCTACTAATACGACAGGGGTCTTGTACGAGCAGTACTTC.